A single T cell receptor (beta chain) is shown here with its context. This sample stems from a study of sequential checkpoint blockade in melanoma. Germline V gene lookup returns CDR1 LNHDA and CDR2 SQIVND (reference sequence). The trim removed 3 bases at V and 7 bases at J, leaving 8 bases unmatched. This CDR3 region has 16 residues. TCRdb's copy holds only in-frame clones and misses some; the assay was immunoSEQ multiplex PCR. The sample consists of under 5,500 clones, over 70% of them appearing once. The treatment here: randomized to nivolumab then ipilimumab (arm A) or the reverse (arm B). The chain carries TRBV19 and TRBJ1-6; 8 positions agree with TRBD1. This clonotype originated in a human patient with melanoma. Some clones in this sample may be carry-over from other donors' samples. This specimen consisted of CD8+ T cells sorted from blood (inferred from file names), obtained from a patient given nivolumab and ipilimumab in sequence. CDR3 nucleotide sequence: TGTGCCAGTAGTATGTTGAGGGACAGGTCAAATTCACCCCTCCACTTT. Amino acids: CASSMLRDRSNSPLHF.